This T cell receptor beta chain was retrieved from a study of control samples from healthy donors and cancer patients. V was clipped by 4 bases and J by 2 bases; unmatched bases: 5. Germline V gene sequence: CDR1 SEHNR, CDR2 FQNEAQ (reference sequence). The CDR3 totals 15 residues. Using immunoSEQ multiplex PCR, the repertoire was profiled, and TCRdb retains in-frame clones only, with some absent. The sample lists around 200,000 clones; 85% to 95% were seen once. This TCR was recovered from a man aged 45-60 years in good health. The V call is TRBV7-9, the J call TRBJ1-2; 9 bases fit TRBD1. The sample comprised blood. The CDR3 protein is CASSSSGTGNYGYTF. The CDR3 bases are TGTGCCAGCAGCTCCTCCGGGACAGGGAACTATGGCTACACCTTC.